This entry lists 27 T cell receptor beta chains sequenced from one sample in a study of cytomegalovirus exposure and HLA in healthy donors. Vbeta (60) and Jbeta (13) primers were used in the PCR. TCRdb keeps only in-frame clones here, not all; method: immunoSEQ multiplex PCR. The sample lists approximately 210,000 clones, 70% to 90% occurring once. Sequenced input: PBMCs. Receptors originate from a woman under 30 in good health and CMV-seronegative.

The chain carries TRBV5-4 and TRBJ2-5; D perhaps matches TRBD1 (6 bases). The CDR3 covers 15 residues. The V end lost 4 bases, the J end lost 1 base, and 14 bases lay between the germline ends. Germline V gene lookup returns CDR1 SGHNT and CDR2 YYREEE (reference sequence). The CDR3 bases are TGTGCCAGCAGCCCCCCCGGGACAATCCAAGAGACCCAGTACTTC. Its protein product is CASSPPGTIQETQYF.

This rearrangement joins TRBV7-6 to TRBJ1-3; no firm D call. The V gene's germline CDR1 is SGHVS and CDR2 FNYEAQ. With 5 bases removed from V and 0 bases from J, the gap between germline ends came to 8 bases. CDR3 length: 14 residues. The CDR3 region is CASSPTLSGNTIYF. CDR3 sequence (DNA): TGTGCCAGCAGCCCTACGCTCTCTGGAAACACCATATATTTT.

Only a few counts were recorded for this clone. The chain carries TRBV4-2 and TRBJ1-1; D possibly corresponds to TRBD1 (6 bases). This CDR3 is built from 14 residues. Germline assignment: CDR1 LGHNA and CDR2 YNFKEQ. V dropped 7 bases and J dropped 1 base, with 13 bases sitting between them. The CDR3 sequence is CASNNREKNTEAFF. Here the CDR3 DNA reads TGTGCCAGCAACAACAGGGAAAAGAACACTGAAGCTTTCTTT.

The genes are TRBV30 and TRBJ1-4; 9 nucleotides line up with TRBD1. Germline-derived CDR1 and CDR2 are GTSNPN and SVGIG (reference sequence). CDR3 length: 14 amino acids. Germline trimming cut 3 bases from V and 8 bases from J; bases unmatched to any gene: 7. This CDR3 reads CAWSQQGAGEKLFF. The DNA for the CDR3 is TGTGCCTGGAGCCAACAGGGGGCAGGGGAAAAACTGTTTTTT.

Concerning this clone itself: One junction end does not reproduce the germline sequence, and a read error may be involved. This chain connects TRBV7-9 to TRBJ2-7; 8 bases map to TRBD2. Looked up from germline, CDR1 is SEHNR and CDR2 is FQNEAQ (reference sequence). This CDR3 has 14 residues. In nucleotides, the CDR3 is TGTTCCAGCAGCCGAGCGGGGGCCCCCTACGAGCAGTACTTC. Translated: CSSSRAGAPYEQYF. Using reference TRBV7-9 and TRBJ2-7 for the parts outside the CDR3, the full variable domain is DTGVSQNPRHKITKRGQNVTFRCDPISEHNRLYWYRQTLGQGPEFLTYFQNEAQLEKSRLLSDRFSAERPKGSFSTLEIQRTEQGDSAMYLCSSSRAGAPYEQYFGPGTRLTVT.

For this clone: In the same sample, other DNA sequences code for this CDR3. The CDR3 protein is CASSDGSWETDTQYF. The CDR3, as DNA: TGTGCCAGCAGCGATGGTAGCTGGGAGACAGATACGCAGTATTTT. The rearrangement links TRBV6-4 to TRBJ2-3; tentative D call: TRBD2 (5 bases). The V gene lost 6 bases and the J gene lost 3 bases, with 16 bases spanning the gap. The CDR3 spans 15 residues. Germline V gene data show CDR1 as MRHNA and CDR2 as SNTAGT.

The chain is built from TRBV5-4 and TRBJ1-2; TRBD1 agrees at 7 bases. Germline trimming cut 4 bases from V and 3 bases from J; bases unmatched to any gene: 6. Germline CDR1 and CDR2: SGHNT and YYREEE (reference sequence). The CDR3 covers 14 residues. Here the CDR3 reads CASSAGQLDYGYTF. The CDR3 coding sequence is TGTGCCAGCAGCGCGGGACAGTTGGACTATGGCTACACCTTC.

This clone was counted only a few times. One end of the junction does not line up with germline, which may come from a read error. This chain links TRBV30 with TRBJ1-2; 7 bases match TRBD1. Germline CDR1 reads GTSNPN; CDR2 reads SVGIG (reference sequence). CDR3 length: 14 residues. As DNA, the CDR3 is TGTGCCTGGAGTCTCCGACAGGGACACTATGGCTACAACTTC. It specifies CAWSLRQGHYGYNF.

The CDR3 spells CASSPGLIATIYF. The DNA of the CDR3 is TGTGCCAGCAGCCCAGGACTTATTGCCACCATATATTTT. This sequence joins TRBV7-9 and TRBJ1-3; D not resolved. This CDR3 is 13 amino acids long. Germline-derived CDR1 and CDR2 are SEHNR and FQNEAQ (reference sequence). V dropped 5 bases and J dropped 9 bases, with 14 bases sitting between them.

V and J are TRBV19 and TRBJ1-2; 7 bases line up with TRBD1. V shed 3 bases, J shed 6 bases, and the junction held 4 bases outside the gene matches. Germline loops: CDR1 LNHDA, CDR2 SQIVND (reference sequence). The CDR3 runs 13 residues. As DNA, the CDR3 is TGTGCCAGTAGTATGAGAGGGGGCGATGGCTACACCTTC. Translating gives CASSMRGGDGYTF.

The rearrangement joins TRBV5-1 to TRBJ1-1; D is undetermined. The CDR3 is 15 amino acids. Per the germline V gene, CDR1 is SGHRS and CDR2 is YFSETQ. Between the trimmed V and J ends, which lost 6 bases and 1 base, there was a span of 16 bases. The CDR3 reads CASIFILGANTEAFF. DNA for the CDR3: TGCGCCAGCATCTTTATCCTGGGAGCGAACACTGAAGCTTTCTTT.

The rearrangement joins TRBV6-1 to TRBJ1-5; D gene uncertain. CDR3 length: 14 amino acids. Germline V gene sequence: CDR1 MNHNS, CDR2 SASEGT. V gave up 9 bases and J gave up 0 bases, with 12 bases separating them. The CDR3 nucleotides are TGTGCCAGAGTGGTCGGTTATAGCAATCAGCCCCAGCATTTT. Amino acids: CARVVGYSNQPQHF.

V and J are TRBV5-1 and TRBJ2-1, with D possibly being TRBD1 (6 bases). V gave up 0 bases and J gave up 1 base, with 14 bases separating them. This CDR3 spans 17 amino acids. Germline loops: CDR1 SGHRS, CDR2 YFSETQ. In DNA, the CDR3 is TGCGCCAGCAGCTTGGCCGAGGGGGAGCCTTCCTACAATGAGCAGTTCTTC. It translates to CASSLAEGEPSYNEQFF.

The rearrangement links TRBV6-1 to TRBJ2-7; TRBD1 matches at 9 bases. The CDR3 runs 14 residues. Germline V CDR1 and CDR2: MNHNS, SASEGT. V was pared by 4 bases and J by 5 bases, with 6 bases of the junction left unmatched. CDR3 loop: CASSGGDRADEQYF. CDR3 bases: TGTGCCAGCAGTGGGGGGGACAGGGCGGACGAGCAGTACTTC.

V usage is TRBV9 and J usage is TRBJ2-1; 11 bases are a match to TRBD2. Germline CDR1 and CDR2: SGDLS and YYNGEE. The V gene end was trimmed by 3 bases and the J gene end by 2 bases; junction bases not matched to a gene: 1. This CDR3 is 15 amino acids long. The CDR3 loop is CASSELAGAYNEQFF. The CDR3 coding sequence is TGTGCCAGCAGCGAACTAGCGGGGGCCTACAATGAGCAGTTCTTC.

The table lists this clone with a count of one. This chain uses TRBV7-9 with TRBJ1-1; no clear D. Trimming pared 5 bases from V and 7 bases from J, leaving 11 bases between. The CDR3 is 12 residues long. Per the germline V gene, CDR1 is SEHNR and CDR2 is FQNEAQ (reference sequence). This chain's CDR3 is CASSAHRDEAFF. In DNA form, the CDR3 reads TGTGCCAGCAGCGCCCACCGAGATGAAGCTTTCTTT. Drawing the rest from reference TRBV7-9 and TRBJ1-1, the complete variable domain is DTGVSQNPRHKITKRGQNVTFRCDPISEHNRLYWYRQTLGQGPEFLTYFQNEAQLEKSRLLSDRFSAERPKGSFSTLEIQRTEQGDSAMYLCASSAHRDEAFFGQGTRLTVV.

This sequence joins TRBV6-5 and TRBJ1-3; D unresolved. CDR1 and CDR2 (germline): MNHEY, SVGAGI. The V end lost 8 bases, the J end lost 0 bases, and 5 bases lay between the germline ends. The CDR3 runs 12 residues. CDR3 coding DNA: TGTGCCAGCTACAGCTCTGGAAACACCATATATTTT. It yields the protein CASYSSGNTIYF.

A note on this clone: Other nucleotide sequences from this sample produce the same CDR3. The chain combines TRBV2 with TRBJ1-1; 8 bases map to TRBD1. V lost 3 bases, J lost 3 bases, and 3 bases stayed unmatched. CDR1 is SNHLY, CDR2 FYNNEI, per germline. This CDR3 region has 14 residues. CDR3 loop: CASSEDRVYTEAFF. The CDR3 DNA sequence: TGTGCCAGCAGTGAGGACAGGGTATACACTGAAGCTTTCTTT.

The gene calls are TRBV27 and TRBJ2-2; the match to TRBD1 covers 7 bases. Germline V gives CDR1 MNHEY, CDR2 SMNVEV (reference sequence). The CDR3 contains 18 residues. V was pared by 3 bases and J by 4 bases, with 14 bases of the junction left unmatched. The CDR3 DNA reads as TGTGCCAGCAGTTTCCTTAAAACAGGGGTTAGAAGCACCGGGGAGCTGTTTTTT. Translation gives CASSFLKTGVRSTGELFF.

The sample holds one count of this clone. The chain is built from TRBV2 and TRBJ1-5; D remains ambiguous. The length of the CDR3 is 15 residues. V was clipped by 1 base and J by 2 bases, with 9 bases between them. Germline CDR1 SNHLY, CDR2 FYNNEI. In DNA form, the CDR3 reads TGTGCCAGCAGTGAAGGTACAGTAGGCAATCAGCCCCAGCATTTT. Encoded protein: CASSEGTVGNQPQHF.

The chain combines TRBV6-5 with TRBJ1-1; the match to TRBD1 covers 7 bases. Per the germline V gene, CDR1 is MNHEY and CDR2 is SVGAGI. This CDR3 spans 13 amino acids. V gave up 4 bases and J gave up 4 bases; unmatched junction bases: 3. The CDR3 sequence is CASSSNRGTEAFF. The CDR3 bases are TGTGCCAGCAGTTCTAACAGGGGCACTGAAGCTTTCTTT.

The DNA for the CDR3 is TGTGCCAGCAGCCCTCAGGGCTGGTTTGGCTACACCTTC. Translation gives CASSPQGWFGYTF. This chain uses TRBV11-2 with TRBJ1-2, with D tentatively TRBD1 (5 bases). CDR1 is SGHAT, CDR2 FQNNGV, per germline. This CDR3 region has 13 residues. Trimming cost V 5 bases and J 7 bases, with 14 bases left between them.

This clone showed up just once. The CDR3 protein is CASSAGLGTDTQYF. For the CDR3, the DNA is TGTGCCAGCAGCGCTGGACTTGGCACAGATACGCAGTATTTT. The chain is built from TRBV4-2 and TRBJ2-3; possible D gene TRBD2, 5 bases. V lost 5 bases, J lost 1 base, and 10 bases lay in between. Per the germline V gene, CDR1 is LGHNA and CDR2 is YNFKEQ. The CDR3 consists of 14 residues.

This clone was recorded only once. The genes are TRBV6-1 and TRBJ1-4; D gene uncertain. From germline, CDR1 is MNHNS and CDR2 SASEGT. The V and J ends lost 4 bases and 3 bases respectively, with 15 bases between them. The CDR3 runs 16 residues. CDR3 sequence: CASSAYARTSNEKLFF. The DNA for the CDR3 is TGTGCCAGCAGTGCATATGCCAGGACTTCTAATGAAAAACTGTTTTTT.

The chain uses TRBV6-5 and TRBJ1-2, with TRBD1 as a possible D gene (5 bases). CDR1 is MNHEY and CDR2 is SVGAGI in the germline V gene. This CDR3 spans 15 amino acids. V gave up 7 bases and J gave up 6 bases, with 21 bases separating them. The CDR3 region is CASTPGGVIGHGYTF. The CDR3 DNA reads as TGTGCCAGCACCCCCGGAGGGGTAATAGGCCATGGCTACACCTTC.

This clone was seen only once. The chain has TRBV15 and TRBJ2-5; D is perhaps TRBD2 (5 bases). The V and J ends lost 5 bases and 5 bases respectively, with 21 bases between them. CDR3 length equals 16 residues. Germline V gives CDR1 LNHNV, CDR2 YYDKDF (reference sequence). CDR3 sequence (DNA): TGTGCCACCAGCCGAGGGAGAACGGTGGCGGGCGAGACCCAGTACTTC. It codes for CATSRGRTVAGETQYF.

The rearrangement uses TRBV11-1 and TRBJ1-2; possible D gene TRBD1, 5 bases. V shed 5 bases and J shed 2 bases, with 27 bases lying between them. The CDR3 is 19 amino acids. The germline gives CDR1 SGHAT, CDR2 FQDESV (reference sequence). The CDR3 sequence is CASSPTRTRLGELNYGYTF. In nucleotides, the CDR3 is TGTGCCAGCAGCCCTACAAGAACCCGTCTAGGGGAACTGAACTATGGCTACACCTTC.